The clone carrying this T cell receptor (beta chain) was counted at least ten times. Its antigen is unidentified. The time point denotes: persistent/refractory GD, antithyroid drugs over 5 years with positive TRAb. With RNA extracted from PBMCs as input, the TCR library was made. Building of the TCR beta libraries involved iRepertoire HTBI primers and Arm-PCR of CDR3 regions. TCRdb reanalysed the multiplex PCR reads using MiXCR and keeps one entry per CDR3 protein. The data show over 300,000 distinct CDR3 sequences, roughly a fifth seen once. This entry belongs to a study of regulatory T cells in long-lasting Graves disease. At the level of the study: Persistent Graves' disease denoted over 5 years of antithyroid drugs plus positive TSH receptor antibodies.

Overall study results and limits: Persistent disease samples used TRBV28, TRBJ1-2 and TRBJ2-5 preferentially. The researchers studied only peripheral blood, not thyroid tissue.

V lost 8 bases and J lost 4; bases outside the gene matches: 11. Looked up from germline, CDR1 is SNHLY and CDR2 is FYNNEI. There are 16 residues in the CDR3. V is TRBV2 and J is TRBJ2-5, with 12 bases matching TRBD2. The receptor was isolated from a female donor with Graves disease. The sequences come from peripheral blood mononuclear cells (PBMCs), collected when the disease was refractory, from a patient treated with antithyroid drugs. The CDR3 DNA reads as TGTGCCAGCGAACGGGTTACTAGCGGGAGGCCAGAGACCCAGTACTTC. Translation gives CASERVTSGRPETQYF.